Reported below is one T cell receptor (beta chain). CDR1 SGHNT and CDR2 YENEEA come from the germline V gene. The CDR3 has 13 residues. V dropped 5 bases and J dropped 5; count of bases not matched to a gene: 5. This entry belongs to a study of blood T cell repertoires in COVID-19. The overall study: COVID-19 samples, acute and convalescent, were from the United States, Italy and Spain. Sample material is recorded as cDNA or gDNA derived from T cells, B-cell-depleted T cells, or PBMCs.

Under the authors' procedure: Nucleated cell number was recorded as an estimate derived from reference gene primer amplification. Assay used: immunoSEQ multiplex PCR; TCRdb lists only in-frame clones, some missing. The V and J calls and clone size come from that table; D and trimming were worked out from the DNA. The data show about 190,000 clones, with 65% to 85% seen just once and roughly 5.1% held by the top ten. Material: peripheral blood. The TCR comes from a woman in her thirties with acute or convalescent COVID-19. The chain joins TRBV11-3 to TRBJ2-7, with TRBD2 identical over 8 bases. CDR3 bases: TGTGCCAGCAGCGTAGCGGGGAGCCACGAGCAGTACTTC. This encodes CASSVAGSHEQYF. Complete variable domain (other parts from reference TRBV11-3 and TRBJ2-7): EAGVVQSPRYKIIEKKQPVAFWCNPISGHNTLYWYLQNLGQGPELLIRYENEEAVDDSQLPKDRFSAERLKGVDSTLKIQPAELGDSAVYLCASSVAGSHEQYFGPGTRLTVT.